This TCR beta chain was captured in a study of blood T cells in healthy people across ages. Looked up from germline, CDR1 is SGHKS and CDR2 is YYEKEE (reference sequence). The J segment lost 3 bases and the V segment lost 4 bases, leaving 3 bases of the junction unmatched. There are 15 residues in the CDR3. Through a sample-barcoded 5' primer and a J-beta primer mix, a second PCR was run for about 7 to 12 cycles. Per sample, CDR3-containing paired-end reads numbered at least 3 million. TCRdb processed the 5' RACE reads anew with MiXCR; each CDR3 protein has one entry. Altogether around 780,000 distinct CDR3 sequences are present, approximately 60% being singletons, with the ten largest covering 25% to 30%.

This TCR derives from a man between 35 and 55 years old in good health. This chain uses TRBV5-5 with TRBJ2-1, with 11 bases fitting TRBD2. Sequenced sample: blood. CDR3 region: CASSPTSGIYNEQFF. The CDR3 DNA is TGTGCCAGCAGCCCGACTAGCGGGATCTACAATGAGCAGTTCTTC.